One and the same sample provided the 24 T cell receptor beta chains below, sequenced in a study of shared clonotypes between healthy human individuals. Method: immunoSEQ multiplex PCR; TCRdb's copy keeps in-frame clones and lacks some. The repertoire holds 630,000 or so clones, roughly 98% seen once, with 0.3% in the top ten. Naive CD8 cells, CD45RO-negative and positively selected for CCR7, excluded terminally differentiated effector memory CD45RA+ cells. The specimen sequenced was naive CD8+ T cells sorted from blood. Receptors were obtained from a man under 40 in good health.

This chain links TRBV10-3 with TRBJ2-2; unclear D gene. From germline, CDR1 is ENHRY and CDR2 SYGVKD. Trimming removed 8 bases from V and 4 bases from J, with 14 bases in between. This CDR3 region has 14 residues. The CDR3 region is CAIGDMKGTGELFF. The CDR3 nucleotides read TGTGCCATCGGAGACATGAAGGGCACCGGGGAGCTGTTTTTT.

The chain has TRBV29-1 and TRBJ1-1; D gene ambiguous. The CDR3 consists of 13 residues. CDR1 and CDR2 (germline): SQVTM, ANQGSEA. Between the trimmed V and J ends, which lost 3 bases and 0 bases, there was a span of 8 bases. In DNA form, the CDR3 reads TGCAGCGTTGATCATGATCTGAACACTGAAGCTTTCTTT. It codes for CSVDHDLNTEAFF.

This chain joins TRBV4-2 and TRBJ2-7; 8 bases are shared with TRBD2. After removal of 5 bases from V and 3 bases from J, the junction contained 24 bases not matched to a gene. There are 20 residues in the CDR3. Germline V gives CDR1 LGHNA, CDR2 YNFKEQ. The CDR3: CASSFGGGRQDSALHYEQYF. The CDR3 bases are TGTGCCAGCAGCTTTGGTGGCGGGAGGCAAGATTCAGCCCTCCACTACGAGCAGTACTTC.

A word on this clone: The sample holds other DNA sequences that translate to the same CDR3. The CDR3 DNA follows: TGTGCCAGCAGCGTAGACAGGGGAAATGAGCAGTTCTTC. Translation: CASSVDRGNEQFF. This sequence joins TRBV9 and TRBJ2-1; 7 positions agree with TRBD1. J was trimmed by 7 bases and V by 0 bases; bases with no gene match: 1. This CDR3 region has 13 residues. Looked up from germline, CDR1 is SGDLS and CDR2 is YYNGEE.

The CDR3: CASSPGQVTEAFF. The CDR3 nucleotides are TGCGCCAGCAGCCCCGGACAGGTCACTGAAGCTTTCTTT. V and J are TRBV4-1 and TRBJ1-1, with 7 bases that match TRBD1. Germline CDR1 is MGHRA and CDR2 is YSYEKL. J was trimmed by 4 bases and V by 4 bases; bases with no gene match: 3. The CDR3 runs to 13 residues.

This clone was picked up one time. The chain couples TRBV29-1 to TRBJ2-7; perhaps TRBD1 as D (6 bases). Trimming left V 6 bases short and J 3 bases short, with 12 bases between. The CDR3 is 12 residues long. Per germline, CDR1 SQVTM and CDR2 ANQGSEA. The CDR3 reads CSVSTGNYEQYF. The DNA of the CDR3 is TGCAGCGTCTCGACAGGAAACTACGAGCAGTACTTC.

The chain carries TRBV6-1 and TRBJ2-7; D is ambiguous. Germline lookup yields CDR1 MNHNS and CDR2 SASEGT. This CDR3 has 13 residues. V lost 1 base to trimming and J lost 1 base, with 5 bases between them. The CDR3: CASSEDGSYEQYF. The CDR3 nucleotides read TGTGCCAGCAGTGAAGACGGTTCCTACGAGCAGTACTTC.

V usage is TRBV7-9 and J usage is TRBJ1-3; the D gene is possibly TRBD1 (6 bases). Trimming took 4 bases from V and 0 from J, leaving 16 bases between them. Per germline, CDR1 SEHNR and CDR2 FQNEAQ (reference sequence). This CDR3 is built from 17 residues. CDR3 sequence reads: CASSWSAGATSGNTIYF. Written as DNA, the CDR3 is TGTGCCAGCAGCTGGTCGGCAGGGGCGACCTCTGGAAACACCATATATTTT. Looking up the rest from reference TRBV7-9 and TRBJ1-3 gives the full variable domain: DTGVSQNPRHKITKRGQNVTFRCDPISEHNRLYWYRQTLGQGPEFLTYFQNEAQLEKSRLLSDRFSAERPKGSFSTLEIQRTEQGDSAMYLCASSWSAGATSGNTIYFGEGSWLTVV.

V is TRBV28 and J is TRBJ2-2; the D is unclear. The CDR3 totals 13 residues. V was shortened by 3 bases and J by 7 bases, with 9 bases between the two germline ends. CDR1 and CDR2 (germline): MDHEN, SYDVKM. The CDR3, as DNA: TGTGCCAGCAGTTTGGCCATGGACGGGGAGCTGTTTTTT. This encodes CASSLAMDGELFF. The variable domain in full, completed from reference TRBV28 and TRBJ2-2, reads DVKVTQSSRYLVKRTGEKVFLECVQDMDHENMFWYRQDPGLGLRLIYFSYDVKMKEKGDIPEGYSVSREKKERFSLILESASTNQTSMYLCASSLAMDGELFFGEGSRLTVL.

This clone was picked up one time. The V call is TRBV18, the J call TRBJ2-7; D remains ambiguous. Trimming removed 3 bases from V and 3 bases from J, with 15 bases in between. This CDR3 spans 15 amino acids. From germline, CDR1 is KGHSH and CDR2 LQKENI. The CDR3 DNA sequence: TGTGCCAGCTCACCTTCAGAAGGTTTAATCTACGAGCAGTACTTC. It encodes CASSPSEGLIYEQYF.

The chain has TRBV7-9 and TRBJ2-1; 10 positions match TRBD1. This CDR3 has 15 residues. With 5 bases clipped from V and 4 bases from J, the junction kept 5 bases outside the gene matches. The V gene's germline CDR1 is SEHNR and CDR2 FQNEAQ (reference sequence). The chain's CDR3 is CASSIGTGDYNEQFF. CDR3 bases: TGTGCCAGCAGCATAGGGACAGGGGATTACAATGAGCAGTTCTTC.

The chain recombines TRBV7-9 with TRBJ1-5, with D perhaps TRBD1 (5 bases). Deletions cut 5 bases from V and 0 bases from J, with 17 bases between. This CDR3 is built from 17 residues. Germline V lookup: CDR1 SEHNR, CDR2 FQNEAQ (reference sequence). CDR3 in amino acids: CASSQTRMGDSNQPQHF. DNA for the CDR3: TGTGCCAGCAGCCAAACAAGGATGGGGGATAGCAATCAGCCCCAGCATTTT.

V gene TRBV7-9 combines with J gene TRBJ2-7, with D tentatively TRBD1 or TRBD2 (5 bases each). The CDR3 is 15 residues long. Trimming removed 5 bases from V and 4 bases from J, with 18 bases in between. Germline CDR1 SEHNR, CDR2 FQNEAQ (reference sequence). The CDR3 loop reads CASSPAGTYLYEQYF. The CDR3 DNA is TGTGCCAGCAGCCCCGCCGGGACCTACCTTTACGAGCAGTACTTC. Filled out from reference TRBV7-9 and TRBJ2-7, the complete variable domain reads DTGVSQNPRHKITKRGQNVTFRCDPISEHNRLYWYRQTLGQGPEFLTYFQNEAQLEKSRLLSDRFSAERPKGSFSTLEIQRTEQGDSAMYLCASSPAGTYLYEQYFGPGTRLTVT.

The V call is TRBV1, the J call TRBJ2-1; TRBD2 is taken as the D call from the table, unchecked against the DNA. TRBV1 is labeled a pseudogene. CDR3 size: 14 residues. This CDR3 reads CTSSQVDRGNEQFF. The DNA of the CDR3 is TGCACCAGCAGCCAAGTCGACCGAGGCAATGAGCAGTTCTTC.

The chain links TRBV28 to TRBJ1-1; 7 bases are shared with TRBD1. V dropped 2 bases and J dropped 2; count of bases not matched to a gene: 8. The length of the CDR3 is 16 residues. Germline V CDR1 and CDR2: MDHEN, SYDVKM. The CDR3 region is CASSLRGLRENTEAFF. In DNA form, the CDR3 reads TGTGCCAGCAGTTTAAGGGGGCTCAGGGAAAACACTGAAGCTTTCTTT.

This chain links TRBV6-1 with TRBJ1-4; 10 nucleotides align to TRBD1. CDR3 size: 14 residues. Trimming removed 6 bases from V and 8 bases from J; junction bases left unmatched: 6. CDR1 is MNHNS and CDR2 is SASEGT in the germline V gene. Here the CDR3 DNA reads TGTGCCAGCAGCAGACGGGACAGGGGAGAAAAACTGTTTTTT. It is translated as CASSRRDRGEKLFF.

V usage is TRBV5-1 and J usage is TRBJ2-3; weak D call: TRBD2 (5 bases). Germline V gene data show CDR1 as SGHRS and CDR2 as YFSETQ. The V end was cut by 0 bases, the J end by 0 bases, with 8 bases between. CDR3 size: 15 residues. The CDR3 bases are TGCGCCAGCAGCTTGGGACTAACTAGCACAGATACGCAGTATTTT. This sequence encodes CASSLGLTSTDTQYF.

The chain joins TRBV5-4 to TRBJ2-7; TRBD1 matches at 8 bases. With V trimmed by 3 bases and J by 2 bases, 1 base remained unmatched. The CDR3 contains 13 residues. Looked up from germline, CDR1 is SGHNT and CDR2 is YYREEE (reference sequence). As DNA, the CDR3 is TGTGCCAGCAGCTGGGACAGGACCTACGAGCAGTACTTC. Its protein is CASSWDRTYEQYF.

The chain has TRBV28 and TRBJ2-7, with no clear D. The CDR3 sequence is 13 residues long. Germline V gives CDR1 MDHEN, CDR2 SYDVKM. Trimming removed 7 bases from V and 0 bases from J, with 10 bases in between. The CDR3 DNA reads as TGTGCCAGCAATATGCGTAGCTCCTACGAGCAGTACTTC. This gives the protein CASNMRSSYEQYF.

J is TRBJ1-1 and V is TRBV18; maybe TRBD1 (5 bases). The CDR3 has 14 residues. V was pared by 3 bases and J by 5 bases, with 13 bases between. Germline-derived CDR1 and CDR2 are KGHSH and LQKENI. The CDR3 is CASSPKGGVTEAFF. Here the CDR3 DNA reads TGTGCCAGCTCACCGAAGGGAGGGGTAACTGAAGCTTTCTTT.

This chain uses TRBV11-2 with TRBJ2-1; D is ambiguous. The CDR3 length is 15 residues. The germline V gene has CDR1 SGHAT and CDR2 FQNNGV. The V gene lost 3 bases and the J gene lost 3 bases, with 12 bases spanning the gap. The CDR3 is CASSFSAPSYNEQFF. Written as DNA, the CDR3 is TGTGCCAGCAGCTTTTCCGCCCCGAGCTACAATGAGCAGTTCTTC. The full variable domain, its missing parts supplied by reference TRBV11-2 and TRBJ2-1, is EAGVAQSPRYKIIEKRQSVAFWCNPISGHATLYWYQQILGQGPKLLIQFQNNGVVDDSQLPKDRFSAERLKGVDSTLKIQPAKLEDSAVYLCASSFSAPSYNEQFFGPGTRLTVL.

CDR3 sequence (DNA): TGTGCCAGTAAATCCAGCGGCACCTACGAGCAGTACTTC. Translating gives CASKSSGTYEQYF. The chain carries TRBV19 and TRBJ2-7; weak D call: TRBD2 (5 bases). V lost 7 bases and J 2 bases, leaving 12 bases between the germline ends. This CDR3 region has 13 residues. Germline CDR1 is LNHDA and CDR2 is SQIVND (reference sequence).

This clone was detected once. The J gene is TRBJ2-3, the V gene TRBV2; either TRBD1 or TRBD2 may fit D (6 bases each). Germline V gives CDR1 SNHLY, CDR2 FYNNEI. The CDR3 totals 16 residues. V lost 6 bases and J 5 bases, leaving 21 bases between the germline ends. The CDR3 sequence: CASSYPGLPGVDTQYF. The DNA of the CDR3 is TGTGCCAGCAGCTACCCGGGACTCCCAGGGGTAGATACGCAGTATTTT.

This chain links TRBV7-8 with TRBJ1-5; no firm D call. Germline-derived CDR1 and CDR2 are SGHVS and FQNEAQ. The CDR3 runs 13 residues. The germline V and J ends were trimmed by 1 base and 4 bases, with 5 bases remaining between them. In nucleotides, the CDR3 is TGTGCCAGCAGCTTAGGAAGGAATCAGCCCCAGCATTTT. This gives the protein CASSLGRNQPQHF.